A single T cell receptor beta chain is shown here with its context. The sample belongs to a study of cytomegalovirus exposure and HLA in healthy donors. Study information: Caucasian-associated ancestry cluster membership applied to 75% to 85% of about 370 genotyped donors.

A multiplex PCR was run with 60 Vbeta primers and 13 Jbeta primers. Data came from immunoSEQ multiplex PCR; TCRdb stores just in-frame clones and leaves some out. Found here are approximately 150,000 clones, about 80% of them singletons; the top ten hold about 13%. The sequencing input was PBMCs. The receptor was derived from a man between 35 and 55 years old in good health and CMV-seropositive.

CDR3 residues: CASSWQPGQGSNTEAFF. The CDR3 DNA follows: TGCGCCAGCAGCTGGCAACCGGGACAGGGCTCGAACACTGAAGCTTTCTTT. The V call is TRBV5-1, the J call TRBJ1-1; TRBD1 agrees at 9 bases. Germline lookup yields CDR1 SGHRS and CDR2 YFSETQ. The CDR3 totals 17 residues. J was trimmed by 1 base and V by 3 bases; bases with no gene match: 10.